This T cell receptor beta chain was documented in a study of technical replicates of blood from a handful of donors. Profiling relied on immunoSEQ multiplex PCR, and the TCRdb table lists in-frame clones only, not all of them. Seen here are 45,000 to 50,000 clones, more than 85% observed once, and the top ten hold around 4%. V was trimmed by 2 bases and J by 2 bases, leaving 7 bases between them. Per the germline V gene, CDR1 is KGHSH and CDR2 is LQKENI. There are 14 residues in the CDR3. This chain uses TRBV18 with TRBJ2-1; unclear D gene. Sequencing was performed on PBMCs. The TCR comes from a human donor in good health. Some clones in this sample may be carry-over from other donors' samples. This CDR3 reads CASSPATAYNEQFF. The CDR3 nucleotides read TGTGCCAGCTCACCAGCGACTGCCTACAATGAGCAGTTCTTC.